This is a list of T cell receptor beta chains from one sample in a study of shared clonotypes between healthy human individuals. Assay: immunoSEQ multiplex PCR; the TCRdb copy retains only in-frame clones and omits some. The data show hundreds of thousands of clones, about 96% seen once. Specimen: naive CD8+ T cells sorted from blood. The origin of the receptors is a man aged 25 to 45 in good health. Both conserved end residues are part of each CDR3. The D gene is left open where the match is weak. The size entry is marked missing in some rows and otherwise reads once, few, many or a size class.

j_call: TRBJ2-7
clone_size: once
d_call: TRBD1
v_call: TRBV7-6
cdr3_aa: CASSFRGRAPLDEQYF
cdr3_nt: TGTGCCAGCAGCTTCAGGGGGCGGGCGCCATTAGACGAGCAGTACTTC

j_call: TRBJ2-1
clone_size: -
d_call: -
v_call: TRBV5-6
cdr3_aa: CASSFGQNEQFF
cdr3_nt: TGTGCCAGCAGCTTCGGGCAGAATGAGCAGTTCTTC

j_call: TRBJ2-1
clone_size: -
d_call: TRBD2
v_call: TRBV4-3
cdr3_aa: CASSQVVRRERSNEQFF
cdr3_nt: TGCGCCAGCAGCCAAGTAGTAAGGCGGGAGAGGTCCAATGAGCAGTTCTTC

j_call: TRBJ2-3
clone_size: -
d_call: -
v_call: TRBV7-9
cdr3_aa: CASSRLAGQLTDTQYF
cdr3_nt: TGTGCCAGCAGCCGCCTCGCAGGACAACTCACAGATACGCAGTATTTT

j_call: TRBJ2-7
clone_size: -
d_call: -
v_call: TRBV11-2
cdr3_aa: CASSLRLRSTYEQYF
cdr3_nt: TGTGCCAGCAGCTTACGGTTGCGATCTACCTACGAGCAGTACTTC

j_call: TRBJ1-2
clone_size: -
d_call: -
v_call: TRBV10-2
cdr3_aa: CASSEGMWGDPPTGGYTF
cdr3_nt: TGCGCCAGCAGTGAGGGTATGTGGGGGGACCCCCCTACAGGTGGCTACACCTTC

j_call: TRBJ2-3
clone_size: -
d_call: TRBD1
v_call: TRBV28
cdr3_aa: CASSLSWGQGPTQYF
cdr3_nt: TGTGCCAGCAGTTTATCTTGGGGACAGGGCCCTACGCAGTATTTT

j_call: TRBJ2-3
clone_size: -
d_call: -
v_call: TRBV13
cdr3_aa: CASSLRAGKGDTQYF
cdr3_nt: TGTGCCAGCAGCTTACGCGCGGGAAAAGGAGATACGCAGTATTTT

j_call: TRBJ2-2
clone_size: once
d_call: -
v_call: TRBV6-5
cdr3_aa: CASSYGSSGNTGELFF
cdr3_nt: TGTGCCAGCAGTTACGGGAGTAGCGGGAACACCGGGGAGCTGTTTTTT

j_call: TRBJ2-2
clone_size: -
d_call: -
v_call: TRBV6-5
cdr3_aa: CASTNVYRTGELFF
cdr3_nt: TGTGCCAGCACCAACGTCTATCGGACCGGGGAGCTGTTTTTT

j_call: TRBJ2-4
clone_size: -
d_call: -
v_call: TRBV5-5
cdr3_aa: CASSLGIPGNIQYF
cdr3_nt: TGTGCCAGCAGCTTGGGAATACCTGGGAACATTCAGTACTTC

j_call: TRBJ1-2
clone_size: -
d_call: TRBD1
v_call: TRBV6-1
cdr3_aa: CASSLGQWGGYTF
cdr3_nt: TGTGCCAGCAGCCTGGGACAGTGGGGTGGCTACACCTTC

j_call: TRBJ2-7
clone_size: -
d_call: TRBD1
v_call: TRBV4-1
cdr3_aa: CASSPPGGRPYEQYF
cdr3_nt: TGCGCCAGCAGCCCTCCAGGGGGACGCCCCTACGAGCAGTACTTC

j_call: TRBJ2-7
clone_size: -
d_call: TRBD2
v_call: TRBV4-3
cdr3_aa: CASSQFASGSSGEQYF
cdr3_nt: TGCGCCAGCAGCCAATTCGCTAGCGGGTCTTCGGGCGAGCAGTACTTC

j_call: TRBJ2-1
clone_size: -
d_call: -
v_call: TRBV6-1
cdr3_aa: CASSEELNYNEQFF
cdr3_nt: TGTGCCAGCAGTGAAGAACTGAACTACAATGAGCAGTTCTTC

j_call: TRBJ1-5
clone_size: once
d_call: TRBD1
v_call: TRBV6-5
cdr3_aa: CASSYSQGGNQPQHF
cdr3_nt: TGTGCCAGCAGTTACTCGCAGGGGGGAAATCAGCCCCAGCATTTT

j_call: TRBJ1-2
clone_size: -
d_call: -
v_call: TRBV6-6
cdr3_aa: CASSYVWGNGYTF
cdr3_nt: TGTGCCAGCAGTTATGTGTGGGGGAATGGCTACACCTTC

j_call: TRBJ1-2
clone_size: once
d_call: TRBD1
v_call: TRBV15
cdr3_aa: CATSSGTGEGGYTF
cdr3_nt: TGTGCCACCAGCAGTGGTACAGGGGAGGGTGGCTACACCTTC

j_call: TRBJ2-1
clone_size: -
d_call: -
v_call: TRBV11-2
cdr3_aa: CASSSLGVGINEQFF
cdr3_nt: TGTGCCAGCAGCTCTCTGGGGGTAGGGATCAATGAGCAGTTCTTC

j_call: TRBJ2-4
clone_size: -
d_call: -
v_call: TRBV7-9
cdr3_aa: CAMGVAKNIQYF
cdr3_nt: TGTGCCATGGGGGTAGCCAAAAACATTCAGTACTTC

j_call: TRBJ2-1
clone_size: -
d_call: -
v_call: TRBV14
cdr3_aa: CASSQPSGVDEQFF
cdr3_nt: TGTGCCAGCAGCCAACCCAGTGGGGTGGATGAGCAGTTCTTC

j_call: TRBJ2-3
clone_size: -
d_call: -
v_call: TRBV27
cdr3_aa: CATLGRDTQYF
cdr3_nt: TGTGCCACCCTGGGTAGGGATACGCAGTATTTT

j_call: TRBJ2-1
clone_size: -
d_call: TRBD2
v_call: TRBV7-9
cdr3_aa: CASSSPIIPSGHYNEQFF
cdr3_nt: TGTGCCAGCAGCTCCCCGATCATCCCTAGCGGCCATTACAATGAGCAGTTCTTC

j_call: TRBJ2-1
clone_size: -
d_call: -
v_call: TRBV5-1
cdr3_aa: CASSLALGAYNEQFF
cdr3_nt: TGCGCCAGCAGCTTGGCTCTAGGGGCCTACAATGAGCAGTTCTTC

j_call: TRBJ1-1
clone_size: -
d_call: -
v_call: TRBV7-6
cdr3_aa: CASSLGTTNTEAFF
cdr3_nt: TGTGCCAGCAGCTTGGGGACAACGAACACTGAAGCTTTCTTT

j_call: TRBJ2-7
clone_size: -
d_call: -
v_call: TRBV27
cdr3_aa: CASSLYEQYF
cdr3_nt: TGTGCCAGCAGTTTATACGAGCAGTACTTC

j_call: TRBJ2-3
clone_size: once
d_call: TRBD2
v_call: TRBV5-1
cdr3_aa: CASSPDNQAGVHTSTDTQYF
cdr3_nt: TGCGCCAGCAGCCCCGATAACCAAGCGGGAGTCCATACTAGCACAGATACGCAGTATTTT